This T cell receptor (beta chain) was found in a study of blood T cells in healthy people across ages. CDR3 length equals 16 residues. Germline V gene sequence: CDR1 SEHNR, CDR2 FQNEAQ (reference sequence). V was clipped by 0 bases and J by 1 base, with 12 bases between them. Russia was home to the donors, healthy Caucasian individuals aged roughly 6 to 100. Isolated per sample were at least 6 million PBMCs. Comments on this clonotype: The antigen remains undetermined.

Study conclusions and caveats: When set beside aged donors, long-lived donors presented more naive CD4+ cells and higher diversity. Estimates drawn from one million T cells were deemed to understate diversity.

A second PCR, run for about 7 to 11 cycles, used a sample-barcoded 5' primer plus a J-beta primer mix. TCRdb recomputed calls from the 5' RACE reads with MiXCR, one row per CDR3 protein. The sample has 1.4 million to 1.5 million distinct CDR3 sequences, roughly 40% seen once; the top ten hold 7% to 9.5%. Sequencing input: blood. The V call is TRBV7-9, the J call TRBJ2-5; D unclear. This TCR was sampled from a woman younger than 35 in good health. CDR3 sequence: CASSLAHGSIQETQYF. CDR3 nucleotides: TGTGCCAGCAGCTTAGCGCATGGCTCGATCCAAGAGACCCAGTACTTC.